Presented here are 6 T cell receptor beta chains from one specimen sequenced in a study of T cell responses to AZD1222 COVID-19 vaccine. The protocol was immunoSEQ multiplex PCR, while the TCRdb copy is restricted to in-frame clones and leaves out a portion. Among about 120,000 clones, 85% to 90% were seen once, and the ten largest hold about 4.5%. Sequencing was performed on peripheral blood, taken on day 0 of AZD1222 vaccination. These receptor sequences come from an adult in good health.

V is TRBV7-8 and J is TRBJ2-7; D is perhaps TRBD2 (6 bases). Germline CDR1 reads SGHVS; CDR2 reads FQNEAQ. V lost 5 bases and J lost 0, with 17 bases in between. The CDR3 is 16 residues long. DNA for the CDR3: TGTGCCAGCAGCCCATTTCGGGCGGGAAGCTCCTACGAGCAGTACTTC. Its protein is CASSPFRAGSSYEQYF. The whole variable domain, filled in from reference TRBV7-8 and TRBJ2-7, reads GAGVSQSPRYKVAKRGQDVALRCDPISGHVSLFWYQQALGQGPEFLTYFQNEAQLDKSGLPSDRFFAERPEGSVSTLKIQRTQQEDSAVYLCASSPFRAGSSYEQYFGPGTRLTVT.

The chain links TRBV7-9 to TRBJ1-5, with 11 bases identical to TRBD1. Germline lookup yields CDR1 SEHNR and CDR2 FQNEAQ (reference sequence). This CDR3 spans 19 amino acids. The J segment lost 7 bases and the V segment lost 0 bases, leaving 14 bases of the junction unmatched. The CDR3 protein is CASSLALGTGGGDGQPQHF. DNA for the CDR3: TGTGCCAGCAGCTTAGCGCTCGGGACAGGGGGAGGGGATGGGCAGCCCCAGCATTTT.

The sample holds one count of this clone. This chain connects TRBV6-5 to TRBJ2-5, with 13 bases aligning to TRBD2. Germline V lookup: CDR1 MNHEY, CDR2 SVGAGI. V shed 6 bases, J shed 5 bases, and the junction held 6 bases outside the gene matches. The length of the CDR3 is 15 residues. Written as DNA, the CDR3 is TGTGCCAGCAGGCAAAAGGGACTAGCGGGGGAGACCCAGTACTTC. Translation gives CASRQKGLAGETQYF.

The chain uses TRBV19 and TRBJ1-1; D gene ambiguous. Trimming cost V 7 bases and J 1 base, with 10 bases left between them. The germline V gene encodes CDR1 LNHDA and CDR2 SQIVND (reference sequence). The length of the CDR3 is 13 residues. The CDR3 loop is CASTGPANTEAFF. In nucleotides, the CDR3 is TGTGCCAGTACAGGACCCGCGAACACTGAAGCTTTCTTT.

The V and J genes are TRBV10-3 and TRBJ1-1; 7 bases are shared with TRBD1. CDR1 and CDR2 from the germline V gene are ENHRY and SYGVKD. V shed 4 bases, J shed 3 bases, and the junction held 2 bases outside the gene matches. The CDR3 loop spans 13 amino acids. The CDR3 loop reads CAISGDRDTEAFF. CDR3 in DNA: TGTGCCATCAGTGGAGACAGGGACACTGAAGCTTTCTTT.

This clone was picked up one time. The rearrangement joins TRBV7-9 to TRBJ2-7; D is unclear. The CDR3 is made up of 12 amino acids. In germline, CDR1 is SEHNR, CDR2 FQNEAQ (reference sequence). V lost 1 base and J lost 3, with 4 bases in between. The CDR3 region has the DNA TGTGCCAGCAGCTTAGGGGACTACGAGCAGTACTTC. This translates into CASSLGDYEQYF.